The entry that follows covers one TCR beta chain sequence. The antigen remains unidentified. The entry originates in a study of T cell responses to AZD1222 COVID-19 vaccine. Across the whole study: Combined were second doses at about 4 or about 12 weeks. General study points: Vaccine-associated CD4 TCRs spanned spike, dominant at 160-218 and 743-854. The sample set comprised mostly white British donors with more females, and clonal diversity was possibly underestimated. Repertoires were obtained solely post-peak T cell response.

Sequencing was performed with immunoSEQ multiplex PCR; in TCRdb, only in-frame clones are kept and a portion is missing. Found here are around 140,000 clones, 80% to 90% of them singletons; the top ten hold around 4.9%. This CDR3 region has 17 residues. Germline V gives CDR1 SEHNR, CDR2 FQNEAQ (reference sequence). Between the trimmed V and J ends, which lost 2 bases and 7 bases, there was a span of 23 bases. The V call is TRBV7-9, the J call TRBJ1-2; no definite D call. This TCR was recovered from an adult in good health. This specimen was peripheral blood, taken on day 0 of AZD1222 vaccination. CDR3 DNA sequence: TGTGCCAGCAGCTTATTTTTTTCCGAGGAATTGTTGGTTGGCTACACCTTC. Its protein product is CASSLFFSEELLVGYTF. The variable domain in full, completed from reference TRBV7-9 and TRBJ1-2, reads DTGVSQNPRHKITKRGQNVTFRCDPISEHNRLYWYRQTLGQGPEFLTYFQNEAQLEKSRLLSDRFSAERPKGSFSTLEIQRTEQGDSAMYLCASSLFFSEELLVGYTFGSGTRLTVV.